This TCR beta chain was recovered during a study of blood T cell repertoires in COVID-19. Data came from immunoSEQ multiplex PCR; TCRdb stores just in-frame clones and leaves some out. The data hold under 300,000 clones, with 80% to 90% observed a single time. V lost 4 bases to trimming and J lost 2 bases; unmatched junction nucleotides: 10. Germline CDR1 GTSNPN, CDR2 SVGIG (reference sequence). The CDR3 is 16 amino acids. This clone occurred a few times. The sequencing sample was made of PBMCs or T cells enriched from blood (not recorded which). The chain employs TRBV30 and TRBJ2-2; 7 positions match TRBD1. The receptor's source is a woman aged 50 to 60 who had recovered from COVID-19. The CDR3 DNA reads as TGTGCCTGGACTCCCCGGGACAGTCGCAACACCGGGGAGCTGTTTTTT. This encodes CAWTPRDSRNTGELFF.